This entry features one T cell receptor (beta chain) sequence. This entry comes from a study of blood T cell repertoires in COVID-19. As handled by the study authors: Amplification of reference gene primers provided the estimated nucleated cell counts. TCRdb's copy holds only in-frame clones and misses some; the assay was immunoSEQ multiplex PCR. That table supplies the V and J calls and clone size; D and trimming were determined from the DNA. The profile shows 290,000 or so clones, about nine tenths of them singletons. CDR3 size: 17 residues. In germline, CDR1 is SGHTA, CDR2 FQGTGA. V dropped 5 bases and J dropped 8; count of bases not matched to a gene: 11. Donors in Cohort 3 counted as recovered after two negative PCRs, clearance, or symptom resolution.

Sequences were obtained from PBMCs or T cells enriched from blood (not recorded which). The receptor was derived from a young woman who had recovered from COVID-19. The chain is built from TRBV7-3 and TRBJ2-1; 14 nucleotides agree with TRBD2. CDR3 region: CASSLPPTSGREDEQFF. The CDR3 nucleotides read TGTGCCAGCAGCCTACCCCCGACTAGCGGGAGGGAGGATGAGCAGTTCTTC.